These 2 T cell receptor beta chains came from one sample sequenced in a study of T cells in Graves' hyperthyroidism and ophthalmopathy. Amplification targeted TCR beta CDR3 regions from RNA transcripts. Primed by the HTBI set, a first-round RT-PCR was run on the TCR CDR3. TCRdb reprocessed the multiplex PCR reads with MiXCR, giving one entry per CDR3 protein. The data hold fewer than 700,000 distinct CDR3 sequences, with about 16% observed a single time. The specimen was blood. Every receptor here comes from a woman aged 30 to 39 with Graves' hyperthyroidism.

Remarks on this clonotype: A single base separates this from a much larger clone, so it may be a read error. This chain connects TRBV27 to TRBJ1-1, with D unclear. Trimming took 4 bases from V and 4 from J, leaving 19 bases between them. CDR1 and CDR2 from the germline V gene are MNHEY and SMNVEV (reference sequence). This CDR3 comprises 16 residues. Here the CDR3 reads CASSSLPGLMGTEAFF. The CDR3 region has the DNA TGTGCCAGCAGTTCTCTTCCGGGTCTAATGGGCACTGAAGCTTTCTTT.

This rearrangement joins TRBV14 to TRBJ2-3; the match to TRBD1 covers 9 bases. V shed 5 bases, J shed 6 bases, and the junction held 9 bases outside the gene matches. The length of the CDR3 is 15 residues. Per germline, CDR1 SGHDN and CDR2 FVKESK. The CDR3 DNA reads TGTGCCAGCAGCTACACAGGGGGCGGAAGCGATACGCAGTATTTT. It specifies CASSYTGGGSDTQYF.